These 3 T cell receptor beta chains were sequenced from one sample in a study of blood T cell repertoires in COVID-19. Some clones are missing from TCRdb's copy, which holds only in-frame ones; the method was immunoSEQ multiplex PCR. The sample gives about 76,000 clones, 86% of which show up once; 15% to 20% is in the top ten. The sample consisted of peripheral blood. Every receptor here comes from a human donor in a cohort sampled during active COVID-19.

This chain links TRBV4-1 with TRBJ1-3, with D tentatively TRBD1 (6 bases). V was cut by 3 bases and J by 4 bases, with 13 bases left in between. CDR1 is MGHRA, CDR2 YSYEKL, per germline. This CDR3 is 15 amino acids long. The CDR3 sequence: CASSHLQGSGNTIYF. CDR3 DNA sequence: TGCGCCAGCAGCCATCTACAGGGTAGCGGAAACACCATATATTTT.

The chain employs TRBV4-3 and TRBJ2-3; D gene uncertain. Germline V gene lookup returns CDR1 LGHNA and CDR2 YSLEER. The CDR3 is 11 amino acids. V lost 1 base and J lost 8, with 4 bases in between. The CDR3 is CASSQGATQYF. CDR3 nucleotide sequence: TGCGCCAGCAGCCAAGGAGCTACGCAGTATTTT.

This clone was observed a single time. The gene calls are TRBV4-3 and TRBJ2-3; D is unresolved. The CDR3 contains 13 residues. The V end lost 5 bases, the J end lost 3 bases, and 9 bases lay between the germline ends. Germline CDR1 is LGHNA and CDR2 is YSLEER. The CDR3 spells CASSGAITDTQYF. As DNA, the CDR3 is TGCGCCAGCAGCGGAGCGATTACAGATACGCAGTATTTT.